This entry describes one T cell receptor beta chain. This clone appeared once. Its antigen remains unidentified. Per-base qualities were not stored, and no clone one base away is much larger. TCRbeta CDR3 regions were amplified from genomic DNA using the immunoSEQ Assay, a bias-controlled multiplex PCR. Turning to the authors' computational methods: The number of nucleated cells in each sample was estimated from the amplification of reference gene primers within the assay. Sequence reads were collapsed and filtered to measure the absolute abundance of every unique TCRbeta CDR3 rearrangement. For each sample, productive Simpson clonality was calculated by taking the square root of Simpson's diversity index across productive rearrangements. The table was pulled from immuneACCESS by TCRdb, which kept in-frame rearrangements only. Such tables lose some clones; where checked, under half of the loss comes from unresolved V genes, and the rest has no known cause. V, J and clone size are taken as reported in that table, and D and trimming were inferred from the DNA itself. The sample has roughly 100,000 clones on record, about three quarters of them singletons. Under 8% of the sample goes to the ten largest clones.

One collaborating source in Seattle enrolled patients during active infection and followed them longitudinally through the course of disease. Collaborating institutions collected whole blood in K2EDTA tubes following their own protocols. Collaborator samples were shipped for TCRbeta analysis as frozen whole blood, isolated PBMCs, or DNA extracted from either sample type. This specimen belongs to a study of blood T cell repertoires in COVID-19 (dated by TCRdb to 2020 to 2022). A note on the overall study: Samples covering the acute and convalescent phases of COVID-19 were provided by collaborators in the United States, Italy and Spain. The samples were drawn from two sources: the first 160 participants of the ongoing ImmuneRACE study, and 1,000 to 1,500 subjects contributed by 6 global collaborators. Nearly every sample came with metadata listing a de-identified subject ID, COVID-19 status, age in years and sex. The repertoires were released in a freely available public database intended as a resource for research on the immune response to SARS-CoV-2. The dataset comprised deeply sampled blood TCRbeta repertoires from subjects exposed to, actively infected with, or recovered from COVID-19. HLA class I and class II types, where available, came from metadata supplied by the sample provider rather than from assay-based typing. The prospective study material was composed of cDNA or gDNA derived from T cells, B-cell-depleted T cells, or PBMCs. Overall study outcomes, separate from this receptor: Clinical and demographic metadata were provided uncurated, with the amount varying by source and participant.

The sample consisted of peripheral blood. This TCR was recovered from a man older than 75 with COVID-19, enrolled during active disease.

The CDR3 region: CASSYDRDGGYTF. The DNA is as follows: TGTGCCAGCAGCTATGACAGGGATGGAGGCTACACCTTC. The chain is made from TRBV5-4 and TRBJ1-2, with 7 bases aligning to TRBD1. CDR1 and CDR2, per the germline V gene (reference sequence), are SGHNT and YYREEE. The CDR3 sequence holds 13 residues, the cysteine and phenylalanine included. The read is trimmed to its CDR3 DNA, 39 bases read in frame from base 1. V loses 3 bases at its end and J loses 8 bases; junction bases beyond the gene matches: 7. The entire variable domain, with the stretches around the CDR3 drawn from the reference TRBV5-4 and TRBJ1-2 proteins, is ETGVTQSPTHLIKTRGQQVTLRCSSQSGHNTVSWYQQALGQGPQFIFQYYREEENGRGNFPPRFSGLQFPNYSSELNVNALELDDSALYLCASSYDRDGGYTFGSGTRLTVV.